This TCR beta chain is drawn from a study of Graves' ophthalmopathy and Graves' hyperthyroidism. The TCR beta CDR3 regions underwent amplification from RNA transcripts. Amplification began with first-round RT-PCR using HTBI primers, then second-round multiplex PCR was performed. TCRdb reprocessed the multiplex PCR reads with MiXCR, giving one entry per CDR3 protein. The sample yields 350,000 or so distinct CDR3 sequences, 15% to 20% seen once. This CDR3 contains 13 residues. CDR1 is GTSNPN, CDR2 SVGIG, per germline (reference sequence). Between the trimmed V and J ends, which lost 1 base and 6 bases, there was a span of 9 bases. Out of 9.5 to 10 ml of fresh peripheral blood, PBMCs were obtained. This clonotype occurred many times. Its antigen is as yet unknown. The study's findings and limits: An approximately 80% specificity and 87.88% sensitivity were achieved by a 13-signature model that separated ophthalmopathy from stable hyperthyroidism.

Sequenced sample: peripheral blood. The TCR sequence derives from an adult man with Graves' ophthalmopathy. V and J are TRBV30 and TRBJ2-2, with a weak D call TRBD1 (5 bases). Here the CDR3 DNA reads TGTGCCTGGAGTGGACAGCCGGCCGGGGAGCTGTTTTTT. Protein sequence: CAWSGQPAGELFF.